This paragraph reports one TCR beta chain. What antigen it recognizes has not been identified. Base qualities were left out, and no much larger clone turns up one base away. This sample is drawn from a study of blood T cell repertoires in COVID-19 (dated by TCRdb to between 2020 and 2021). Broadly, across the study: The collaborator samples originated in the United States, Italy and Spain and spanned the acute and convalescent phases of COVID-19. The material from the prospective study consisted of cDNA or gDNA derived from T cells, B-cell-depleted T cells, or PBMCs. The dataset comprised deeply sampled blood TCRbeta repertoires from subjects exposed to, actively infected with, or recovered from COVID-19. The repertoires were made available in a free public database intended to serve as a resource for research on the immune response to SARS-CoV-2. Samples were obtained from the ongoing ImmuneRACE study (first 160 participants) and from over 1,000 subjects provided by 6 global collaborators. The sample metadata nearly always contained a de-identified subject ID, COVID-19 status, age in years and sex. Where available, HLA class I and class II types were taken from metadata supplied by the sample provider and were not determined by assay-based typing.

A second Seattle source provided samples from volunteer blood donors who had recovered from COVID-19. The collaborating institutions used their own protocols to collect whole blood in K2EDTA tubes. For TCRbeta analysis, collaborator samples were shipped as frozen whole blood, as isolated PBMCs, or as DNA extracted from either sample type. TCRbeta CDR3 regions were amplified from genomic DNA using the immunoSEQ Assay, a bias-controlled multiplex PCR. In the original analysis: The number of nucleated cells in each sample was estimated by amplification of reference gene primers within the assay. Sequence reads were collapsed and filtered to measure the absolute abundance of every unique TCRbeta CDR3 rearrangement. For each sample, productive Simpson clonality was calculated as the square root of Simpson's diversity index over productive rearrangements. The immuneACCESS repertoire file appears here via TCRdb, limited to in-frame rearrangements. These files lack a portion of the clones; in checked studies, under half of the deficit traces to unresolved V genes, and the cause of the others is not known. V, J and clone size reflect that table, while D and trimming were determined from the DNA. For this sample there are 200,000 to 300,000 clones; around 86% appear just once. About 1.6% of the sample comes from the top ten.

The CDR3 sequence holds 17 residues, the cysteine and phenylalanine included. Only the CDR3 DNA is retained, 51 bases long and in frame from the first base. Trimmed from V: 2 bases; trimmed from J: 7 bases; junction bases lacking a gene match: 9. CDR1 and CDR2, per the germline V gene, are SNHLY and FYNNEI. Study-wide conclusions, independent of this receptor: Clinical and demographic metadata were provided uncurated, with the amount varying by source and participant.

Material: peripheral blood. The rearranged segments are TRBV2 and TRBJ2-1; TRBD2 agrees with 12 junctional bases. The receptor comes from a woman between 35 and 50 years old who had recovered from COVID-19. DNA sequence: TGTGCCAGCAGTGAATTTCTAGCGGGGGGGCCGGGGAATGAGCAGTTCTTC. Its translation reads: CASSEFLAGGPGNEQFF.